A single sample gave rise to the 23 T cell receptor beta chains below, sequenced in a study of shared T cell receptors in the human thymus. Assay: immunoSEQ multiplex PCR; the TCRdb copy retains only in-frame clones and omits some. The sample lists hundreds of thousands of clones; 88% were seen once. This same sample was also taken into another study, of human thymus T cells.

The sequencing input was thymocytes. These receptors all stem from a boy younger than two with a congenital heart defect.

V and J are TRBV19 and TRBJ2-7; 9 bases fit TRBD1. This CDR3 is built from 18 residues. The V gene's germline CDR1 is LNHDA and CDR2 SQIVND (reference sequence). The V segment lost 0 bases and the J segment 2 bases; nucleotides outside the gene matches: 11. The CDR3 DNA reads TGTGCCAGTAGTATAGAAGATCCGGGGACAGGGTATCCCTACGAGCAGTACTTC. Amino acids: CASSIEDPGTGYPYEQYF.

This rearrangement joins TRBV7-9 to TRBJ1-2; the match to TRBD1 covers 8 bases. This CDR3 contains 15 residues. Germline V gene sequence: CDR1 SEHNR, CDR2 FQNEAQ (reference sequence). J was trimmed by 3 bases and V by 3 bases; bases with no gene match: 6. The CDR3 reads CASSFRQGPHYGYTF. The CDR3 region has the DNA TGTGCCAGCAGCTTCCGACAGGGGCCACACTATGGCTACACCTTC.

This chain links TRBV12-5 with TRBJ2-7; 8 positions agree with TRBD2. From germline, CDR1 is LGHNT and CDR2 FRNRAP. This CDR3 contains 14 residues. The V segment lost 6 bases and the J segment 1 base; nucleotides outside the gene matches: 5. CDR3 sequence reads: CASGQSGRSYEQYF. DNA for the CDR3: TGTGCTAGTGGCCAAAGCGGGAGATCCTACGAGCAGTACTTC.

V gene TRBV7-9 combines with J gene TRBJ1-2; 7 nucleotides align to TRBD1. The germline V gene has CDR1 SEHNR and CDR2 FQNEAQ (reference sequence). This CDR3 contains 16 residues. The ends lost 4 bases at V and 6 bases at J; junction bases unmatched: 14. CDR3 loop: CASSSMDRPSPDGYTF. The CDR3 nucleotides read TGTGCCAGCAGCTCTATGGACAGGCCCTCTCCCGATGGCTACACCTTC.

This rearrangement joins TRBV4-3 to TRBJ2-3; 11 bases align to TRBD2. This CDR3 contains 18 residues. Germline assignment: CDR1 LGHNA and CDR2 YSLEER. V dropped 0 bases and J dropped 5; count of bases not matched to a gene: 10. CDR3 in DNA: TGCGCCAGCAGCCAAGACTGCCCGACTAGCGGGATTGTAGATACGCAGTATTTT. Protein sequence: CASSQDCPTSGIVDTQYF.

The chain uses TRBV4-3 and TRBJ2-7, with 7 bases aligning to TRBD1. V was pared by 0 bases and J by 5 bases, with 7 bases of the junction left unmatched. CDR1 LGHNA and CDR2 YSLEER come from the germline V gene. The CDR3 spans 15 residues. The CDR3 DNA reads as TGCGCCAGCAGCCAAGATGGGGGACAGAGACACGAGCAGTACTTC. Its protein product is CASSQDGGQRHEQYF.

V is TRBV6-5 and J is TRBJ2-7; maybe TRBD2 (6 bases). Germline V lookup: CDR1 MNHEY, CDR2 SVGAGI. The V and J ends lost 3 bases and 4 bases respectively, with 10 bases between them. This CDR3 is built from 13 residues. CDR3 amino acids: CASSYGGRYEQYF. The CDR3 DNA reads TGTGCCAGCAGTTATGGGGGGAGGTACGAGCAGTACTTC.

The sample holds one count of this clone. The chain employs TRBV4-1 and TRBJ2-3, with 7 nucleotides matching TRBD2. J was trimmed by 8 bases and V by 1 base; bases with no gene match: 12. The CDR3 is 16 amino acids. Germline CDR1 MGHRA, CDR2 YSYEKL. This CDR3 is CASSQARGGSRGTQYF. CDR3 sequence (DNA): TGCGCCAGCAGCCAAGCGCGGGGCGGGAGTAGGGGTACGCAGTATTTT.

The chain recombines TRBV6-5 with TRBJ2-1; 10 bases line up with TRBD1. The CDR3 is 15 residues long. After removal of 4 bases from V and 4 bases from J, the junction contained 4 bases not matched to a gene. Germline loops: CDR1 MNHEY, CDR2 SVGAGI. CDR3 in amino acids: CASSSRDRGYNEQFF. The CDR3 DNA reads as TGTGCCAGCAGTTCCAGGGACAGGGGATACAATGAGCAGTTCTTC.

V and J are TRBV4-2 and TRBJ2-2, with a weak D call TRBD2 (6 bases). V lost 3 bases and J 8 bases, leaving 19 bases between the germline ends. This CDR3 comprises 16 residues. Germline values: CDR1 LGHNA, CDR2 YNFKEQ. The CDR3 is CASSHARGTSDGELFF. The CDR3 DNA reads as TGTGCCAGCAGCCACGCCCGGGGGACTTCAGATGGGGAGCTGTTTTTT.

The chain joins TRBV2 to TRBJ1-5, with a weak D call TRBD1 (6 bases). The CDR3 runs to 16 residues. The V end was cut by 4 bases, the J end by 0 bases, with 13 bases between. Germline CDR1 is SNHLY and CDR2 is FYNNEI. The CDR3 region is CASSGGTLHSNQPQHF. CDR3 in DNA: TGTGCCAGCAGTGGGGGGACACTACATAGCAATCAGCCCCAGCATTTT.

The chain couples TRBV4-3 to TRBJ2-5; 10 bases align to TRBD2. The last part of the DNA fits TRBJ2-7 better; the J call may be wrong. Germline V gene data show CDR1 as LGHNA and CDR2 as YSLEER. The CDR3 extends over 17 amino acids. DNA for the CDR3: TGCGCCAGCAGCCAAGATAAGAGAGCGGGAGGGCCCTACGAGCAGTACTTC. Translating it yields CASSQDKRAGGPYEQYF.

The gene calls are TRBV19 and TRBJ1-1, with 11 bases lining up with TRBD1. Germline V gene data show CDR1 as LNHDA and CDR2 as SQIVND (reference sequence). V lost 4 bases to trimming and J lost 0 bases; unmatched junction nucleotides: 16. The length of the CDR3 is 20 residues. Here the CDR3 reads CASSTLHPSGQGVMNTEAFF. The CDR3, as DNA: TGTGCCAGTAGTACACTACACCCCTCGGGACAGGGGGTGATGAACACTGAAGCTTTCTTT.

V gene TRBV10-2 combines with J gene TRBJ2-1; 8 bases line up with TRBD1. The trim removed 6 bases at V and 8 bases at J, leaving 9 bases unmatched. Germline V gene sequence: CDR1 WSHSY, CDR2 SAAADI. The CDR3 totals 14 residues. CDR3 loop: CASSGPQGADEQFF. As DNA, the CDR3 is TGCGCCAGCAGCGGACCGCAGGGGGCGGATGAGCAGTTCTTC.

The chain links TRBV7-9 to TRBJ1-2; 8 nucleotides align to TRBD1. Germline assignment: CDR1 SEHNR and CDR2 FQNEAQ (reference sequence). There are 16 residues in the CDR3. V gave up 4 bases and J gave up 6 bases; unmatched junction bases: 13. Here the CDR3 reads CASSSGTGHFFDGYTF. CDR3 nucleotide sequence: TGTGCCAGCAGCTCCGGGACAGGCCACTTTTTCGATGGCTACACCTTC.

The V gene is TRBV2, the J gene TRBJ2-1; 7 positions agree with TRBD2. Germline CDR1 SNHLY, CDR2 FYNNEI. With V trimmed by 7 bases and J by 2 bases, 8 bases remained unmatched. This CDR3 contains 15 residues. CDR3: CASKGMAGAYNEQFF. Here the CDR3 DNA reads TGTGCCAGCAAGGGCATGGCGGGAGCCTACAATGAGCAGTTCTTC.

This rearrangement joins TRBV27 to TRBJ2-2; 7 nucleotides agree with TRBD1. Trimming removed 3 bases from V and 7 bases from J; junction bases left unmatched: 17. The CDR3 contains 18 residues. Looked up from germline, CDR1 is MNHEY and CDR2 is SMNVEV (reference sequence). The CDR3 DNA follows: TGTGCCAGCAGTTTTGTCCCGGCCAGGGGGACGATGGACGGGGAGCTGTTTTTT. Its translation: CASSFVPARGTMDGELFF.

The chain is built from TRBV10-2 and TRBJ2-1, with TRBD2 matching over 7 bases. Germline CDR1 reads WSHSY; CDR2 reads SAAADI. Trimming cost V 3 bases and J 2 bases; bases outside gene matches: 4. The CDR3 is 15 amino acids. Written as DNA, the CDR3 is TGCGCCAGCAGTGAAGGGGACTACCCCTACAATGAGCAGTTCTTC. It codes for CASSEGDYPYNEQFF.

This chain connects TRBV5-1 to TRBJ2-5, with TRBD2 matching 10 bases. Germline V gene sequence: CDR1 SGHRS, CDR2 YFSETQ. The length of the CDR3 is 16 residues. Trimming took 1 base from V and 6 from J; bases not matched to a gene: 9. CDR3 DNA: TGCGCCAGCAGCTTGACCGGGACTAGCGCACATCAGACCCAGTACTTC. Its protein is CASSLTGTSAHQTQYF.

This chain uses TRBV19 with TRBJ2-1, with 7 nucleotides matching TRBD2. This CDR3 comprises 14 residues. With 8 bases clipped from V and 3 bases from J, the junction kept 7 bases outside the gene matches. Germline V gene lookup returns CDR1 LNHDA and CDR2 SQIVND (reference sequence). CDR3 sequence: CASRDYFHYNEQFF. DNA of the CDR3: TGTGCCAGTCGGGACTACTTTCACTACAATGAGCAGTTCTTC. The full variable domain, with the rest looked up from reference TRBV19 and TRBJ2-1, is DGGITQSPKYLFRKEGQNVTLSCEQNLNHDAMYWYRQDPGQGLRLIYYSQIVNDFQKGDIAEGYSVSREKKESFPLTVTSAQKNPTAFYLCASRDYFHYNEQFFGPGTRLTVL.

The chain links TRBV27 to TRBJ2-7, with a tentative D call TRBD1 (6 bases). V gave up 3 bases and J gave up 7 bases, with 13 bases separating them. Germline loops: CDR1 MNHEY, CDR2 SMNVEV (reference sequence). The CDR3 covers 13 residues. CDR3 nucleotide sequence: TGTGCCAGCAGTTTGGGGGCCGACAGGGAGCAGTACTTC. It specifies CASSLGADREQYF.

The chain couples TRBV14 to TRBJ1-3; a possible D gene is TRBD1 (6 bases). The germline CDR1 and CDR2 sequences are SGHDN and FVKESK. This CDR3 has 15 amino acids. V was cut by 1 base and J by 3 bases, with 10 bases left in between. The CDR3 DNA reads TGTGCCAGCAGCCAAGCAGGGGTGAATGGAAACACCATATATTTT. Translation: CASSQAGVNGNTIYF.

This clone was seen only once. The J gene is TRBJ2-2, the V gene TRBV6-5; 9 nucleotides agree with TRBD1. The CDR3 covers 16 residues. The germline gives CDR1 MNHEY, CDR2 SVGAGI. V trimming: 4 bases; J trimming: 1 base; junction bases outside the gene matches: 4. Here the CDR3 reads CASSSGQGGNTGELFF. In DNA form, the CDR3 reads TGTGCCAGCAGTTCGGGACAGGGCGGGAACACCGGGGAGCTGTTTTTT.